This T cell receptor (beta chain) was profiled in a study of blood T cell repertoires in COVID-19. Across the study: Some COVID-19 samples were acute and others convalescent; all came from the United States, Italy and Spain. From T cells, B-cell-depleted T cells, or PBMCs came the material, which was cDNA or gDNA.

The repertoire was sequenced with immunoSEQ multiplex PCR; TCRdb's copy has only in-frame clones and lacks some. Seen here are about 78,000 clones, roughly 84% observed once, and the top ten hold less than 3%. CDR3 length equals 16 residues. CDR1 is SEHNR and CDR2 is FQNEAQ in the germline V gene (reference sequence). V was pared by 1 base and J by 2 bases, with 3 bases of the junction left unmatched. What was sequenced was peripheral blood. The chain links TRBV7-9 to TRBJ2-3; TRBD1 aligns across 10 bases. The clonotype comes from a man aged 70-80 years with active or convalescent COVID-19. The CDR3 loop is CASSLGTGGNTDTQYF. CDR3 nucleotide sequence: TGTGCCAGCAGCTTAGGGACAGGGGGGAACACAGATACGCAGTATTTT.